These 28 T cell receptor beta chains share one sample of origin, sequenced in a study of T cell repertoires in cytomegalovirus infection. TCRdb re-derived calls from the reads in MiXCR, one entry per CDR3 protein. The sample shows approximately 600,000 distinct CDR3 sequences, 40% of them seen only once. Their specific antigens are unknown. Sequencing used cultured PBMCs, obtained from culture after CMV antigen stimulation. The receptors originated from a human donor in good health (CMV status not recorded). Some clones in this sample may be carry-over from other donors' samples.

There are a few counts of this clonotype. The chain joins TRBV11-2 to TRBJ1-1; 7 nucleotides line up with TRBD1. CDR3 length equals 15 residues. CDR1 is SGHAT, CDR2 FQNNGV, per germline. After removal of 5 bases from V and 0 bases from J, the junction contained 6 bases not matched to a gene. The CDR3 DNA sequence: TGTGCCAGCAGCCGAGGGACAGTTCTGAACACTGAAGCTTTCTTT. This codes for CASSRGTVLNTEAFF.

The rearrangement uses TRBV5-4 and TRBJ2-7; D unclear. The CDR3 spans 13 residues. Deletions cut 4 bases from V and 7 bases from J, with 15 bases between. Germline V lookup: CDR1 SGHNT, CDR2 YYREEE (reference sequence). CDR3: CASSVRSPREQYF. CDR3 sequence (DNA): TGTGCCAGCAGCGTCCGGTCCCCTCGGGAGCAGTACTTC.

V usage is TRBV12-3 or TRBV12-4 and J usage is TRBJ2-6, with 8 bases fitting TRBD2. The V and J ends lost 3 bases and 1 base, in that order; junction bases with no gene match: 20. CDR3 length: 22 amino acids. The CDR3 bases are TGTGCCAGCAGTTTGCGGTTTACTTATCGTCCTAGCGGGTCATCTGGGGCCAACGTCCTGACTTTC. It yields the protein CASSLRFTYRPSGSSGANVLTF.

The CDR3 DNA reads as TGTGCCAGCAGTTATCCTCTAGCGGGAGGGCCGGTTCATGAGCAGTTCTTC. It encodes CASSYPLAGGPVHEQFF. This chain connects TRBV6-6 to TRBJ2-1; 12 bases agree with TRBD2. The V and J ends lost 3 bases and 8 bases, in that order; junction bases with no gene match: 11. The germline gives CDR1 MNHNY, CDR2 SVGAGI (reference sequence). This CDR3 region has 17 residues.

This clonotype was seen more than once but under ten times. This sequence joins TRBV6-2 or TRBV6-3 and TRBJ2-3; TRBD2 is a possible D gene (5 bases). Between the trimmed V and J ends, which lost 6 bases and 9 bases, there was a span of 16 bases. The CDR3 contains 13 residues. Germline lookup yields CDR1 MNHEY and CDR2 SVGEGT. CDR3 loop: CASSHGLIYTQYF. In nucleotides, the CDR3 is TGTGCCAGCAGCCACGGACTGATTTACACGCAGTATTTT.

V is TRBV27 and J is TRBJ2-5; 8 positions agree with TRBD2. Germline values: CDR1 MNHEY, CDR2 SMNVEV (reference sequence). Unmatched junction bases numbered 13, after V lost 5 bases and J lost 5 bases. The CDR3 covers 16 residues. The CDR3 DNA reads as TGTGCCAGCAGTCCTGCGACTAGCGCCCGGTCGGAGACCCAGTACTTC. Translation gives CASSPATSARSETQYF.

J is TRBJ1-5 and V is TRBV12-3 or TRBV12-4, with 10 bases fitting TRBD1. CDR3 length: 17 residues. V was pared by 3 bases and J by 3 bases, with 8 bases of the junction left unmatched. The CDR3 here is CASSFPWTGGPNQPQHF. CDR3 nucleotide sequence: TGTGCCAGCAGTTTCCCTTGGACAGGGGGTCCCAATCAGCCCCAGCATTTT.

This clonotype showed up just a few times. V gene TRBV24-1 combines with J gene TRBJ2-5; TRBD1 matches at 12 bases. J was trimmed by 1 base and V by 4 bases; bases with no gene match: 6. Germline V lookup: CDR1 KGHDR, CDR2 SFDVKD. The CDR3 consists of 17 residues. The chain's CDR3 is CATSEGQGAPFQETQYF. In nucleotides, the CDR3 is TGTGCCACCAGTGAGGGACAGGGGGCACCTTTCCAAGAGACCCAGTACTTC.

The sample holds a few counts of this clonotype. The CDR3 is CASTGESGANVLTF. For the CDR3, the DNA is TGTGCCAGCACGGGGGAAAGCGGGGCCAACGTCCTGACTTTC. The V and J genes are TRBV6-5 and TRBJ2-6, with D tentatively TRBD2 (6 bases). CDR1 and CDR2 (germline): MNHEY, SVGAGI. Trimming cost V 7 bases and J 4 bases, with 11 bases left between them. The CDR3 consists of 14 residues.

This clonotype was counted a few times. The chain is built from TRBV7-9 and TRBJ2-5; no reliable D call. Between the trimmed V and J ends, which lost 1 base and 1 base, there was a span of 13 bases. CDR1 and CDR2 from the germline V gene are SEHNR and FQNEAQ (reference sequence). The CDR3 runs to 16 residues. The CDR3, as DNA: TGTGCCAGCAGCTTAGGGACCCTAGGATCCCAAGAGACCCAGTACTTC. Amino acid sequence: CASSLGTLGSQETQYF.

The gene calls are TRBV19 and TRBJ2-7, with 10 nucleotides matching TRBD2. The germline V gene has CDR1 LNHDA and CDR2 SQIVND (reference sequence). The CDR3 has 18 amino acids. With V trimmed by 0 bases and J by 2 bases, 10 bases remained unmatched. CDR3 residues: CASSIDPPSGSYAYEQYF. The CDR3 DNA follows: TGTGCCAGTAGTATAGATCCCCCTAGCGGGAGCTACGCCTACGAGCAGTACTTC.

This clonotype was counted only a few times. The rearrangement links TRBV7-2 to TRBJ2-7; TRBD1 agrees at 7 bases. The germline V gene has CDR1 SGHTA and CDR2 FQGNSA. V gave up 5 bases and J gave up 3 bases; unmatched junction bases: 13. This CDR3 contains 16 residues. CDR3 nucleotide sequence: TGTGCCAGCAGCCTCGGCCCCGCAGGGGGAATCTACGAGCAGTACTTC. This encodes CASSLGPAGGIYEQYF. Drawing the rest from reference TRBV7-2 and TRBJ2-7, the complete variable domain is GAGVSQSPSNKVTEKGKDVELRCDPISGHTALYWYRQSLGQGLEFLIYFQGNSAPDKSGLPSDRFSAERTGGSVSTLTIQRTQQEDSAVYLCASSLGPAGGIYEQYFGPGTRLTVT.

This clonotype was detected only once. CDR3 sequence (DNA): TGCAGTGCTTTAACCGGGACAGGGGAGTCACCCCTCCACTTT. Translated, it gives CSALTGTGESPLHF. V is TRBV20-1 and J is TRBJ1-6; 10 bases map to TRBD1. Germline trimming cut 5 bases from V and 10 bases from J; bases unmatched to any gene: 8. This CDR3 spans 14 amino acids. Germline-derived CDR1 and CDR2 are DFQATT and SNEGSKA (reference sequence).

The chain has TRBV12-3 or TRBV12-4 and TRBJ2-1; no clear D. The CDR3 loop spans 11 amino acids. With 8 bases removed from V and 6 bases from J, the gap between germline ends came to 8 bases. CDR3: CASHSLNEQFF. CDR3 DNA sequence: TGTGCCAGCCATTCTCTCAATGAGCAGTTCTTC.

This clonotype was observed a few times. The rearrangement links TRBV7-2 to TRBJ1-1; D is ambiguous. The germline V gene encodes CDR1 SGHTA and CDR2 FQGNSA. This CDR3 region has 15 residues. Trimming stripped 1 base from V and 0 bases from J, with 9 bases between. The CDR3, as DNA: TGTGCCAGCAGCTTAGATATCTTAATGAACACTGAAGCTTTCTTT. Translating gives CASSLDILMNTEAFF.

Only a few counts were recorded for this clonotype. This chain uses TRBV5-4 with TRBJ2-1, with a possible D match to TRBD1 (6 bases). Trimming left V 0 bases short and J 10 bases short, with 14 bases between. CDR1 is SGHNT and CDR2 is YYREEE in the germline V gene (reference sequence). The CDR3 is 14 amino acids. The CDR3 here is CASSLGPTGREQFF. DNA for the CDR3: TGTGCCAGCAGCTTGGGCCCTACAGGGCGGGAGCAGTTCTTC. Full variable domain (missing parts from reference TRBV5-4 and TRBJ2-1): ETGVTQSPTHLIKTRGQQVTLRCSSQSGHNTVSWYQQALGQGPQFIFQYYREEENGRGNFPPRFSGLQFPNYSSELNVNALELDDSALYLCASSLGPTGREQFFGPGTRLTVL.

The chain links TRBV11-2 to TRBJ2-4, with unresolved D. The CDR3 runs to 14 residues. V lost 1 base, J lost 6 bases, and 10 bases lay in between. From germline, CDR1 is SGHAT and CDR2 FQNNGV. In DNA form, the CDR3 reads TGTGCCAGCAGCTTAGTCGGTGACCGAAACATTCAGTACTTC. Translation gives CASSLVGDRNIQYF.

This clonotype was seen a few times. This rearrangement joins TRBV20-1 to TRBJ2-7; D gene ambiguous. Germline loops: CDR1 DFQATT, CDR2 SNEGSKA (reference sequence). The CDR3 is made up of 14 amino acids. Trimming cost V 4 bases and J 5 bases, with 18 bases left between them. CDR3 in DNA: TGCAGTGCTACCGATAATCCTGCTGCCAACGAGCAGTACTTC. This encodes CSATDNPAANEQYF.

This clonotype was counted between two and nine times. As DNA, the CDR3 is TGTGCCAGTAGTCCCTCGATCGATGAGCAGTTCTTC. Its translation is CASSPSIDEQFF. The genes are TRBV19 and TRBJ2-1; no clear D. The CDR3 loop spans 12 amino acids. Germline assignment: CDR1 LNHDA and CDR2 SQIVND (reference sequence). V gave up 5 bases and J gave up 8 bases, with 10 bases separating them.

This chain joins TRBV6-2 or TRBV6-3 and TRBJ2-1; D possibly corresponds to TRBD2 (6 bases). Trimming took 2 bases from V and 2 from J, leaving 10 bases between them. Germline lookup yields CDR1 MNHEY and CDR2 SVGEGT. This CDR3 has 15 amino acids. The CDR3 nucleotides are TGTGCCAGCAGTTACGGAGGCGGGGCCTACAATGAGCAGTTCTTC. Encoded protein: CASSYGGGAYNEQFF.

V is TRBV27 and J is TRBJ2-5; 7 nucleotides agree with TRBD1. Trimming took 3 bases from V and 5 from J; bases not matched to a gene: 6. Per the germline V gene, CDR1 is MNHEY and CDR2 is SMNVEV (reference sequence). The CDR3 spans 14 residues. CDR3 bases: TGTGCCAGCAGTTTCAAAAGGGGGCAGGAGACCCAGTACTTC. It is translated as CASSFKRGQETQYF.

This chain links TRBV7-2 with TRBJ2-1, with 13 nucleotides matching TRBD2. V shed 5 bases and J 10 bases; nucleotides not matched to a gene: 14. CDR1 is SGHTA, CDR2 FQGNSA, per germline. The CDR3 spans 17 residues. The CDR3 protein is CASSTPRTSGSRMEQFF. CDR3 coding DNA: TGTGCCAGCAGCACCCCAAGGACTAGCGGGAGTCGGATGGAGCAGTTCTTC.

This clonotype has only a few counts. In nucleotides, the CDR3 is TGTGCCAGCAGCGGGGGGAGGGAGAGCACAGATACGCAGTATTTT. Translated, it gives CASSGGRESTDTQYF. The rearrangement uses TRBV7-2 and TRBJ2-3; 7 positions agree with TRBD2. The V segment lost 5 bases and the J segment 0 bases; nucleotides outside the gene matches: 5. The V gene's germline CDR1 is SGHTA and CDR2 FQGNSA. CDR3 length equals 15 residues.

This clonotype was found many times. The chain is built from TRBV7-2 and TRBJ2-1; 9 bases map to TRBD1. Unmatched junction bases numbered 6, after V lost 2 bases and J lost 4 bases. The germline V gene encodes CDR1 SGHTA and CDR2 FQGNSA. This CDR3 spans 16 amino acids. The chain's CDR3 is CASSLKGTGFYNEQFF. CDR3 nucleotides: TGTGCCAGCAGCTTAAAGGGGACAGGGTTTTACAATGAGCAGTTCTTC.

This clonotype was detected only a few times. The chain employs TRBV28 and TRBJ1-1; possibly TRBD1 for D (5 bases). Germline V gene data show CDR1 as MDHEN and CDR2 as SYDVKM. The V end lost 2 bases, the J end lost 1 base, and 11 bases lay between the germline ends. The CDR3 is 15 residues long. CDR3 bases: TGTGCCAGCAGTTTAGGAGCTGGGGGGAACACTGAAGCTTTCTTT. Translated, it gives CASSLGAGGNTEAFF.

The rearrangement uses TRBV27 and TRBJ1-5; D might be TRBD1 (6 bases). V was cut by 1 base and J by 4 bases, with 8 bases left in between. Looked up from germline, CDR1 is MNHEY and CDR2 is SMNVEV (reference sequence). CDR3 length: 14 residues. The CDR3 spells CASSLLGGNQPQHF. The CDR3 DNA reads TGTGCCAGCAGTTTATTAGGGGGGAATCAGCCCCAGCATTTT.

This clonotype came up a few times. The chain carries TRBV7-6 and TRBJ1-2, with 10 bases matching TRBD1. The CDR3 covers 14 residues. In germline, CDR1 is SGHVS, CDR2 FNYEAQ. The trim removed 7 bases at V and 8 bases at J, leaving 10 bases unmatched. DNA of the CDR3: TGTGCCAGCACCCCCTCGGGACAGGGGTACGGCTACACCTTC. This gives the protein CASTPSGQGYGYTF.

This clonotype has a handful of counts. The chain recombines TRBV6-2 or TRBV6-3 with TRBJ2-1, with 14 bases lining up with TRBD2. The CDR3 spans 17 residues. V lost 4 bases to trimming and J lost 5 bases; unmatched junction nucleotides: 7. In germline, CDR1 is MNHEY, CDR2 SVGEGT. The CDR3 loop is CASSWDGTSGSDNEQFF. The CDR3 nucleotides are TGTGCCAGCAGTTGGGACGGGACTAGCGGGAGCGACAATGAGCAGTTCTTC.